A selection of T cell receptor beta chains follows, all from one sample in a study of identical twins. MiXCR, run by TCRdb on the 5' RACE reads, gives a single entry per CDR3 protein. The profile covers a few hundred thousand distinct CDR3 sequences, with roughly 20% appearing a single time and less than 15% taken by the ten largest. Sequenced material: naive T cells sorted from blood. The receptors derive from a man in his fifties in good health. Each CDR3 is given with its conserved first and last residue. The D gene is left open where the match is weak. Some rows have no size entry. The others give once, few or many, or a class for an expanded clone.

CDR3 protein: CASALDWTSTNEKLFF
CDR3 DNA: TGTGCCAGCGCGCTCGATTGGACGTCAACTAATGAAAAACTGTTTTTT
D gene: .
V gene: TRBV6-1
J gene: TRBJ1-4
clone size: .
CDR3 length: 16

CDR3 protein: CASSDTGTDTQYF
CDR3 DNA: TGTGCCAGCAGTGATACAGGGACAGATACGCAGTATTTT
D gene: .
V gene: TRBV2
J gene: TRBJ2-3
clone size: many
CDR3 length: 13

CDR3 protein: CSVPQVGGRIYEQYF
CDR3 DNA: TGCAGTGTCCCCCAGGTGGGGGGCCGTATCTACGAGCAGTACTTC
D gene: .
V gene: TRBV20-1
J gene: TRBJ2-7
clone size: many
CDR3 length: 15

CDR3 protein: CASTLREAGGPRWYF
CDR3 DNA: TGTGCCAGCACTCTAAGGGAAGCGGGAGGGCCGAGATGGTATTTT
D gene: TRBD2
V gene: TRBV6-1
J gene: TRBJ2-3
clone size: .
CDR3 length: 15

CDR3 protein: CASSDRVGANIQYF
CDR3 DNA: TGTGCCAGCAGTGATAGGGTCGGGGCAAACATTCAGTACTTC
D gene: .
V gene: TRBV2
J gene: TRBJ2-4
clone size: .
CDR3 length: 14

CDR3 protein: CASSLRGRDTEAFF
CDR3 DNA: TGCGCCAGCAGCTTGAGGGGTCGGGACACTGAAGCTTTCTTT
D gene: .
V gene: TRBV5-1
J gene: TRBJ1-1
clone size: .
CDR3 length: 14

CDR3 protein: CATSGDRGNEQFF
CDR3 DNA: TGTGCCACCAGTGGTGACAGGGGCAATGAGCAGTTCTTC
D gene: TRBD1
V gene: TRBV24-1
J gene: TRBJ2-1
clone size: few
CDR3 length: 13

CDR3 protein: CASSLATSESNEQFF
CDR3 DNA: TGCGCCAGCAGCTTGGCGACTAGTGAGTCGAATGAGCAGTTCTTC
D gene: .
V gene: TRBV5-1
J gene: TRBJ2-1
clone size: few
CDR3 length: 15

CDR3 protein: CASSFRQGVYIQPQHF
CDR3 DNA: TGTGCCAGCAGTTTCCGGCAGGGTGTATACATTCAGCCCCAGCATTTT
D gene: .
V gene: TRBV12-3/TRBV12-4
J gene: TRBJ1-5
clone size: .
CDR3 length: 16

CDR3 protein: CASSESKGVKVYF
CDR3 DNA: TGCGCCAGCAGTGAGTCGAAAGGGGTAAAGGTGTACTTC
D gene: .
V gene: TRBV10-2
J gene: TRBJ2-7
clone size: .
CDR3 length: 13

CDR3 protein: CASSRGGAPYNEQFF
CDR3 DNA: TGTGCCAGCAGCCGAGGGGGGGCCCCCTACAATGAGCAGTTCTTC
D gene: .
V gene: TRBV5-6
J gene: TRBJ2-1
clone size: few
CDR3 length: 15

CDR3 protein: CASSPGFSGLGETQYF
CDR3 DNA: TGTGCCAGCAGCCCTGGATTTTCGGGGCTTGGGGAGACCCAGTACTTC
D gene: .
V gene: TRBV7-2
J gene: TRBJ2-5
clone size: few
CDR3 length: 16

CDR3 protein: CASSRAAGTSYGEQFF
CDR3 DNA: TGCGCCAGCAGCCGCGCCGCCGGGACTAGTTATGGTGAGCAGTTCTTC
D gene: TRBD2
V gene: TRBV4-3
J gene: TRBJ2-1
clone size: once
CDR3 length: 16

CDR3 protein: CASSQDIGGYGYTF
CDR3 DNA: TGTGCCAGCAGCCAAGATATAGGTGGCTATGGCTACACCTTC
D gene: .
V gene: TRBV14
J gene: TRBJ1-2
clone size: .
CDR3 length: 14

CDR3 protein: CASSLSYNNEQFF
CDR3 DNA: TGTGCCAGCAGTTTAAGTTATAACAATGAGCAGTTCTTC
D gene: .
V gene: TRBV12-3/TRBV12-4
J gene: TRBJ2-1
clone size: many
CDR3 length: 13

CDR3 protein: CSVGRKNNSPLHF
CDR3 DNA: TGCAGTGTAGGGCGGAAGAATAATTCACCCCTCCACTTT
D gene: .
V gene: TRBV20-1
J gene: TRBJ1-6
clone size: few
CDR3 length: 13

CDR3 protein: CAISGTPGTGELFF
CDR3 DNA: TGTGCCATCAGTGGAACTCCAGGCACCGGGGAGCTGTTTTTT
D gene: .
V gene: TRBV10-3
J gene: TRBJ2-2
clone size: .
CDR3 length: 14

CDR3 protein: CASSLFPGQNSYNEQFF
CDR3 DNA: TGTGCCAGCAGTTTATTCCCCGGACAGAATTCCTACAATGAGCAGTTCTTC
D gene: .
V gene: TRBV28
J gene: TRBJ2-1
clone size: .
CDR3 length: 17

CDR3 protein: CATSDARGTGELFF
CDR3 DNA: TGTGCCACCAGTGATGCCAGGGGTACCGGGGAGCTGTTTTTT
D gene: .
V gene: TRBV24-1
J gene: TRBJ2-2
clone size: few
CDR3 length: 14

CDR3 protein: CSARTSGRAYNEQFF
CDR3 DNA: TGCAGTGCTAGGACTAGCGGGAGGGCCTACAATGAGCAGTTCTTC
D gene: TRBD2
V gene: TRBV20-1
J gene: TRBJ2-1
clone size: few
CDR3 length: 15

CDR3 protein: CASSLSYDTGELFF
CDR3 DNA: TGTGCCAGCAGCTTGTCTTACGACACCGGGGAGCTGTTTTTT
D gene: .
V gene: TRBV7-9
J gene: TRBJ2-2
clone size: many
CDR3 length: 14

CDR3 protein: CASAASGSYNEQFF
CDR3 DNA: TGCGCCAGCGCCGCTAGCGGGAGCTACAATGAGCAGTTCTTC
D gene: TRBD2
V gene: TRBV5-1
J gene: TRBJ2-1
clone size: few
CDR3 length: 14

CDR3 protein: CASSLAASGGAQLEQFF
CDR3 DNA: TGTGCCAGCAGCTTAGCGGCTAGCGGGGGGGCACAGCTGGAGCAGTTCTTC
D gene: TRBD2
V gene: TRBV7-8
J gene: TRBJ2-1
clone size: many
CDR3 length: 17

CDR3 protein: CSARVIGEEKLFF
CDR3 DNA: TGCAGTGCTAGAGTTATTGGGGAGGAAAAACTGTTTTTT
D gene: .
V gene: TRBV20-1
J gene: TRBJ1-4
clone size: .
CDR3 length: 13

CDR3 protein: CASRTGGSSVEKLFF
CDR3 DNA: TGTGCCAGCAGGACGGGGGGGTCCAGCGTTGAAAAACTGTTTTTT
D gene: .
V gene: TRBV2
J gene: TRBJ1-4
clone size: .
CDR3 length: 15

CDR3 protein: CSVEVRGTVYEQYF
CDR3 DNA: TGCAGCGTTGAAGTTCGGGGTACTGTCTACGAGCAGTACTTC
D gene: .
V gene: TRBV29-1
J gene: TRBJ2-7
clone size: many
CDR3 length: 14

CDR3 protein: CASSPLGGPESGELFF
CDR3 DNA: TGTGCCAGCAGCCCCTTGGGCGGACCTGAATCCGGGGAGCTGTTTTTT
D gene: .
V gene: TRBV7-8
J gene: TRBJ2-2
clone size: many
CDR3 length: 16

CDR3 protein: CASSSGTVYEQYF
CDR3 DNA: TGCGCCAGCAGCTCCGGGACAGTGTACGAGCAGTACTTC
D gene: TRBD1
V gene: TRBV5-1
J gene: TRBJ2-7
clone size: few
CDR3 length: 13

CDR3 protein: CASSLWAGAEYEQYF
CDR3 DNA: TGCGCCAGCAGCTTGTGGGCAGGGGCCGAATACGAGCAGTACTTC
D gene: .
V gene: TRBV5-1
J gene: TRBJ2-7
clone size: few
CDR3 length: 15

CDR3 protein: CASSYEFANEKLFF
CDR3 DNA: TGTGCCAGCAGCTACGAGTTCGCTAATGAAAAACTGTTTTTT
D gene: .
V gene: TRBV6-5
J gene: TRBJ1-4
clone size: few
CDR3 length: 14

CDR3 protein: CASSLGFGGPNSPLHF
CDR3 DNA: TGTGCCAGCAGTTTAGGCTTCGGGGGCCCTAATTCACCCCTCCACTTT
D gene: .
V gene: TRBV27
J gene: TRBJ1-6
clone size: few
CDR3 length: 16

CDR3 protein: CATSGGTSGSTDTQYF
CDR3 DNA: TGTGCCACCAGCGGAGGGACTAGCGGGAGCACAGATACGCAGTATTTT
D gene: TRBD2
V gene: TRBV15
J gene: TRBJ2-3
clone size: few
CDR3 length: 16

CDR3 protein: CASSVGGAETQYF
CDR3 DNA: TGTGCCAGCAGCGTCGGAGGAGCAGAGACCCAGTACTTC
D gene: .
V gene: TRBV9
J gene: TRBJ2-5
clone size: few
CDR3 length: 13

CDR3 protein: CASSHRDRPRRAFF
CDR3 DNA: TGTGCCAGCAGCCACAGGGACAGGCCGAGGAGAGCTTTCTTT
D gene: TRBD1
V gene: TRBV3-1
J gene: TRBJ1-1
clone size: many
CDR3 length: 14

CDR3 protein: CAISPGTPVGTQYF
CDR3 DNA: TGTGCCATCAGTCCCGGGACGCCGGTAGGGACCCAGTACTTC
D gene: .
V gene: TRBV10-3
J gene: TRBJ2-5
clone size: .
CDR3 length: 14

CDR3 protein: CASSLDPGINTQYF
CDR3 DNA: TGTGCCAGCAGCTTAGATCCAGGGATCAATACGCAGTATTTT
D gene: .
V gene: TRBV11-2
J gene: TRBJ2-3
clone size: .
CDR3 length: 14

CDR3 protein: CASSQGTGADEQYF
CDR3 DNA: TGCGCCAGCAGCCAAGGGACAGGGGCTGACGAGCAGTACTTC
D gene: TRBD1
V gene: TRBV4-1
J gene: TRBJ2-7
clone size: .
CDR3 length: 14

CDR3 protein: CASSPRGGSGANALTF
CDR3 DNA: TGTGCCAGCAGCCCCCGTGGGGGTTCTGGGGCCAACGCCCTGACTTTC
D gene: .
V gene: TRBV7-8
J gene: TRBJ2-6
clone size: few
CDR3 length: 16

CDR3 protein: CASSPASGPSSYNEQFF
CDR3 DNA: TGCGCCAGCAGCCCGGCTAGCGGACCGAGCTCCTACAATGAGCAGTTCTTC
D gene: TRBD2
V gene: TRBV5-1
J gene: TRBJ2-1
clone size: .
CDR3 length: 17

CDR3 protein: CASSLTGRRNTEAFF
CDR3 DNA: TGTGCCAGCAGTTTGACAGGGAGGAGGAACACTGAAGCTTTCTTT
D gene: TRBD1
V gene: TRBV28
J gene: TRBJ1-1
clone size: many
CDR3 length: 15

CDR3 protein: CASSSKVSGSLYNEQFF
CDR3 DNA: TGTGCCAGCAGCTCGAAGGTTAGCGGGAGTCTCTACAATGAGCAGTTCTTC
D gene: TRBD2
V gene: TRBV7-9
J gene: TRBJ2-1
clone size: .
CDR3 length: 17

CDR3 protein: CASSQTRGGAFPDTQYF
CDR3 DNA: TGTGCCAGCAGCCAGACCAGGGGGGGCGCCTTTCCAGATACGCAGTATTTT
D gene: .
V gene: TRBV3-1
J gene: TRBJ2-3
clone size: many
CDR3 length: 17

CDR3 protein: CSAPGGGTGELFF
CDR3 DNA: TGCAGTGCCCCGGGGGGGGGCACCGGGGAGCTGTTTTTT
D gene: TRBD2
V gene: TRBV20-1
J gene: TRBJ2-2
clone size: few
CDR3 length: 13

CDR3 protein: CASSLDWGNYGYTF
CDR3 DNA: TGCGCCAGCAGCTTGGATTGGGGTAACTATGGCTACACCTTC
D gene: .
V gene: TRBV5-1
J gene: TRBJ1-2
clone size: many
CDR3 length: 14

CDR3 protein: CASSLPGTGVEKLFF
CDR3 DNA: TGTGCCAGCAGTCTTCCCGGGACAGGGGTTGAAAAACTGTTTTTT
D gene: TRBD1
V gene: TRBV12-3/TRBV12-4
J gene: TRBJ1-4
clone size: .
CDR3 length: 15

CDR3 protein: CASSLASTAYGYTF
CDR3 DNA: TGCGCCAGCAGCTTGGCCAGTACAGCCTATGGCTACACCTTC
D gene: .
V gene: TRBV5-1
J gene: TRBJ1-2
clone size: many
CDR3 length: 14

CDR3 protein: CSARVRSGKPEYYSNQPQHF
CDR3 DNA: TGCAGTGCTAGAGTTCGTTCTGGGAAACCCGAATATTATAGCAATCAGCCCCAGCATTTT
D gene: .
V gene: TRBV20-1
J gene: TRBJ1-5
clone size: few
CDR3 length: 20

CDR3 protein: CASSLSGRRSYEQYF
CDR3 DNA: TGTGCCAGCAGTTTATCGGGACGGCGCTCCTACGAGCAGTACTTC
D gene: .
V gene: TRBV28
J gene: TRBJ2-7
clone size: .
CDR3 length: 15

CDR3 protein: CASTLGDTQYF
CDR3 DNA: TGCGCCAGCACCTTGGGGGATACGCAGTATTTT
D gene: .
V gene: TRBV5-1
J gene: TRBJ2-3
clone size: many
CDR3 length: 11

CDR3 protein: CASSAGTSGGKTQYF
CDR3 DNA: TGTGCCAGCAGCGCAGGGACTAGCGGGGGGAAGACCCAGTACTTC
D gene: TRBD2
V gene: TRBV7-2
J gene: TRBJ2-5
clone size: .
CDR3 length: 15

CDR3 protein: CASSQADLAGMNNEQFF
CDR3 DNA: TGCGCCAGCAGCCAAGCCGACTTAGCGGGAATGAACAATGAGCAGTTCTTC
D gene: TRBD2
V gene: TRBV4-1
J gene: TRBJ2-1
clone size: .
CDR3 length: 17

CDR3 protein: CASSRQSTTKETQYF
CDR3 DNA: TGTGCCAGTAGCCGACAGAGCACCACGAAAGAGACCCAGTACTTC
D gene: .
V gene: TRBV19
J gene: TRBJ2-5
clone size: .
CDR3 length: 15

CDR3 protein: CSARDVKAPGNTIYF
CDR3 DNA: TGCAGTGCTAGAGATGTGAAGGCTCCAGGAAACACCATATATTTT
D gene: .
V gene: TRBV20-1
J gene: TRBJ1-3
clone size: many
CDR3 length: 15

CDR3 protein: CSAQEGPRSPLHF
CDR3 DNA: TGCAGTGCTCAGGAGGGGCCACGTTCACCCCTCCACTTT
D gene: .
V gene: TRBV20-1
J gene: TRBJ1-6
clone size: .
CDR3 length: 13

CDR3 protein: CASSPEGETQYF
CDR3 DNA: TGTGCCAGCAGCCCCGAGGGGGAGACCCAGTACTTC
D gene: .
V gene: TRBV6-2/TRBV6-3
J gene: TRBJ2-5
clone size: many
CDR3 length: 12

CDR3 protein: CASSRLGTQNTEAFF
CDR3 DNA: TGTGCCAGCAGCCGTTTGGGGACCCAGAACACTGAAGCTTTCTTT
D gene: .
V gene: TRBV7-8
J gene: TRBJ1-1
clone size: many
CDR3 length: 15

CDR3 protein: CASSTTYNEQFF
CDR3 DNA: TGCGCCAGCAGCACTACTTACAATGAGCAGTTCTTC
D gene: .
V gene: TRBV5-1
J gene: TRBJ2-1
clone size: few
CDR3 length: 12

CDR3 protein: CASSQEFGVTGELFF
CDR3 DNA: TGCGCCAGCAGCCAAGAATTTGGAGTCACCGGGGAGCTGTTTTTT
D gene: .
V gene: TRBV4-3
J gene: TRBJ2-2
clone size: .
CDR3 length: 15

CDR3 protein: CASSLATQGNTEAFF
CDR3 DNA: TGTGCCAGCAGCTTAGCTACACAGGGGAACACTGAAGCTTTCTTT
D gene: .
V gene: TRBV7-9
J gene: TRBJ1-1
clone size: many
CDR3 length: 15

CDR3 protein: CASSDGEQGTEQFF
CDR3 DNA: TGTGCCAGCAGTGATGGGGAACAGGGTACTGAGCAGTTCTTC
D gene: .
V gene: TRBV2
J gene: TRBJ2-1
clone size: many
CDR3 length: 14